One and the same sample provided the 12 T cell receptor beta chains below, sequenced in a study of blood T cell repertoires in COVID-19. The repertoire was sequenced with immunoSEQ multiplex PCR; TCRdb's copy has only in-frame clones and lacks some. The repertoire has approximately 250,000 clones, approximately 89% of them found once; the top ten carry just under 9%. The sample was peripheral blood. All receptors come from a man aged 35-49 years with active or convalescent COVID-19.

The chain carries TRBV5-8 and TRBJ2-3, with D perhaps TRBD1 (5 bases). CDR1 and CDR2 from the germline V gene are SGHTS and YDEGEE. This CDR3 region has 14 residues. The germline V and J ends were trimmed by 2 bases and 6 bases, with 13 bases remaining between them. The CDR3 nucleotides are TGTGCCAGCAGCTTTGACAGAGTGAGCGATACGCAGTATTTT. Residues: CASSFDRVSDTQYF.

The chain has TRBV6-5 and TRBJ2-5; 12 bases map to TRBD1. CDR1 MNHEY and CDR2 SVGAGI come from the germline V gene. Trimming cost V 4 bases and J 5 bases; bases outside gene matches: 5. The CDR3 totals 15 residues. Here the CDR3 reads CASSSGTGGGETQYF. CDR3 sequence (DNA): TGTGCCAGCAGTTCCGGGACAGGGGGCGGGGAGACCCAGTACTTC.

The chain recombines TRBV20-1 with TRBJ1-1; 8 positions agree with TRBD1. The CDR3 is made up of 14 amino acids. V gave up 3 bases and J gave up 4 bases; unmatched junction bases: 7. Germline values: CDR1 DFQATT, CDR2 SNEGSKA (reference sequence). The CDR3 loop is CSASRQGASTEAFF. CDR3 nucleotide sequence: TGCAGTGCTAGTAGGCAGGGGGCAAGCACTGAAGCTTTCTTT.

The V gene is TRBV5-6, the J gene TRBJ2-7, with 7 nucleotides matching TRBD2. In germline, CDR1 is SGHDT, CDR2 YYEEEE. The V gene end was trimmed by 3 bases and the J gene end by 0 bases; junction bases not matched to a gene: 3. This CDR3 is built from 14 residues. The CDR3 is CASSYPSGSYEQYF. CDR3 DNA sequence: TGTGCCAGCAGCTACCCTAGCGGCTCCTACGAGCAGTACTTC.

The table lists this clone with a few counts. The chain uses TRBV5-1 and TRBJ1-5; TRBD1 matches 7 bases. After removal of 5 bases from V and 0 bases from J, the junction contained 5 bases not matched to a gene. The CDR3 has 15 residues. CDR1 and CDR2 (germline): SGHRS, YFSETQ. CDR3 nucleotide sequence: TGCGCCAGCAGTGACAGGGACCCTAGCAATCAGCCCCAGCATTTT. It is translated as CASSDRDPSNQPQHF.

The V and J genes are TRBV19 and TRBJ1-3; no clear D gene. The CDR3 consists of 12 residues. V lost 6 bases and J 0 bases, leaving 3 bases between the germline ends. Germline V gives CDR1 LNHDA, CDR2 SQIVND (reference sequence). The CDR3 DNA reads TGTGCCAGTAGCCTCTCTGGAAACACCATATATTTT. As protein: CASSLSGNTIYF.

The rearrangement joins TRBV13 to TRBJ1-1, with TRBD1 identical over 11 bases. The CDR3 covers 15 residues. Germline V lookup: CDR1 PRHDT, CDR2 FYEKMQ (reference sequence). V was pared by 3 bases and J by 5 bases, with 5 bases of the junction left unmatched. The CDR3: CASSFKGQGETEAFF. In DNA form, the CDR3 reads TGTGCCAGCAGCTTTAAGGGACAGGGGGAAACTGAAGCTTTCTTT.

This clone has at least ten counts. The J gene is TRBJ2-5, the V gene TRBV30; D may be TRBD2 (6 bases). Per the germline V gene, CDR1 is GTSNPN and CDR2 is SVGIG (reference sequence). V dropped 0 bases and J dropped 6 bases, with 17 bases sitting between them. The CDR3 totals 15 residues. This CDR3 reads CAWSVLKLAVKTQYF. The CDR3 DNA sequence: TGTGCCTGGAGTGTACTCAAACTAGCTGTTAAGACCCAGTACTTC.

In this sample, this clone turned up a few times. The V gene is TRBV2, the J gene TRBJ2-3, with TRBD1 matching 12 bases. There are 17 residues in the CDR3. Germline V lookup: CDR1 SNHLY, CDR2 FYNNEI. V was clipped by 7 bases and J by 4 bases; unmatched bases: 12. The CDR3 DNA is TGTGCCAGCAAAGGGCCTCCGGGACAGGGGGCTGCAGATACGCAGTATTTT. Translated, it gives CASKGPPGQGAADTQYF.

This clone was seen just once. This rearrangement joins TRBV6-5 to TRBJ1-5; D gene uncertain. The CDR3 spans 15 residues. Germline CDR1 reads MNHEY; CDR2 reads SVGAGI. Trimming removed 6 bases at V and 2 bases at J, with 14 bases between. CDR3 protein: CASSKTPSGNQPQHF. In DNA form, the CDR3 reads TGTGCCAGCAGCAAGACTCCCTCGGGCAATCAGCCCCAGCATTTT.

The count of this clone is one. CDR3 residues: CASSESGPTEAFF. CDR3 in DNA: TGTGCCAGCAGTGAATCAGGGCCCACTGAAGCTTTCTTT. The gene calls are TRBV25-1 and TRBJ1-1, with D maybe TRBD1 (5 bases). The CDR3 is made up of 13 amino acids. V was shortened by 1 base and J by 4 bases, with 7 bases between the two germline ends. Germline CDR1 and CDR2: MGHDK and SYGVNS.

This clone came up once. The rearrangement links TRBV11-3 to TRBJ2-7, with TRBD1 identical over 10 bases. From germline, CDR1 is SGHNT and CDR2 YENEEA. The CDR3 has 16 amino acids. Trimming removed 5 bases from V and 4 bases from J; junction bases left unmatched: 11. CDR3 in DNA: TGTGCCAGCAGCCCAGATGGGGACAGGGGTACGTACGAGCAGTACTTC. As protein: CASSPDGDRGTYEQYF.